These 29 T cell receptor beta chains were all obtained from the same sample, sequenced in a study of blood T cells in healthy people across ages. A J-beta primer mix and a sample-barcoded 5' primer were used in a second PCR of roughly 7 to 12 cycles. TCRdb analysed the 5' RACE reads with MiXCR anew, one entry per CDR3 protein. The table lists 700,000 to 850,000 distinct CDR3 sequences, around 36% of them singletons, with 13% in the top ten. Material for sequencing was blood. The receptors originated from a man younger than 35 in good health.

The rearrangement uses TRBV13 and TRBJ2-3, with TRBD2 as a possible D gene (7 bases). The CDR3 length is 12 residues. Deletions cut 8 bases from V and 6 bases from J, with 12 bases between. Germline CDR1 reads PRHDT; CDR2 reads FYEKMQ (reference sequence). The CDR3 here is CASRGAKDTQYF. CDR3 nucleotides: TGTGCCAGCCGGGGGGCTAAGGATACGCAGTATTTT.

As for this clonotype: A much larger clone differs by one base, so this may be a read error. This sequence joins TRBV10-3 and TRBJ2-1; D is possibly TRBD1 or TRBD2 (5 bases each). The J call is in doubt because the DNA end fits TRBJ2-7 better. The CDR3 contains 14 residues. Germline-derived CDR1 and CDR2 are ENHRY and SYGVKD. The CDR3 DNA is TGTGCCATCACCGAGGGGAGCTCCTACAATGAGCAGTACTTC. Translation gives CAITEGSSYNEQYF.

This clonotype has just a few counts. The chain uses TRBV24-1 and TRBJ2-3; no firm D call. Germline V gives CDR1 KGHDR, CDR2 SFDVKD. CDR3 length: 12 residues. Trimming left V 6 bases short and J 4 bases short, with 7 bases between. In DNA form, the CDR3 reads TGTGCCACCAGTCTTGGTCCAGATACGCAGTATTTT. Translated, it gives CATSLGPDTQYF.

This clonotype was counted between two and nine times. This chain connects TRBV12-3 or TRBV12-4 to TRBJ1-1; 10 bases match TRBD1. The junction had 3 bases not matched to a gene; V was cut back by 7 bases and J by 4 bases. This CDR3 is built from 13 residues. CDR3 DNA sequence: TGTGCCAGCACCTGGACAGGGGGCACTGAAGCTTTCTTT. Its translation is CASTWTGGTEAFF.

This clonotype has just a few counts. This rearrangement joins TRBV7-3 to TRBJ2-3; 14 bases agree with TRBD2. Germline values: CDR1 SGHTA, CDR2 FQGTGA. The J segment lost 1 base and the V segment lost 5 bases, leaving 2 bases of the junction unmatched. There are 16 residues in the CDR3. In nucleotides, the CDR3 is TGTGCCAGCAGCATGGGACTAGCGGGGGGCACAGATACGCAGTATTTT. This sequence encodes CASSMGLAGGTDTQYF.

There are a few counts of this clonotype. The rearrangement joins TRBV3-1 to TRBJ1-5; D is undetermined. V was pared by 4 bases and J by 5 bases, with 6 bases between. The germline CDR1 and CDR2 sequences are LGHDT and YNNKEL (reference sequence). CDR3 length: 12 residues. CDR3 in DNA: TGTGCCAGCAGCCTCTTGGATCAGCCCCAGCATTTT. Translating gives CASSLLDQPQHF.

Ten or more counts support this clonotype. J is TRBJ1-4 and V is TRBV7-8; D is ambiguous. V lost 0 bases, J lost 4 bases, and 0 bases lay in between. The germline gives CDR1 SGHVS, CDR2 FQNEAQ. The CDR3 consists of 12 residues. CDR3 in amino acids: CASSLANEKLFF. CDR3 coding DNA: TGTGCCAGCAGCTTAGCTAATGAAAAACTGTTTTTT. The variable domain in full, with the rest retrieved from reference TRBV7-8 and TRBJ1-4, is GAGVSQSPRYKVAKRGQDVALRCDPISGHVSLFWYQQALGQGPEFLTYFQNEAQLDKSGLPSDRFFAERPEGSVSTLKIQRTQQEDSAVYLCASSLANEKLFFGSGTQLSVL.

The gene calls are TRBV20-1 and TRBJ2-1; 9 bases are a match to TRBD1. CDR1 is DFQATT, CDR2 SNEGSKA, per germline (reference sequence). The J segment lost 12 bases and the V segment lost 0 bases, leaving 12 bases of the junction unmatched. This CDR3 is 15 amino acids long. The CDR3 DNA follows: TGCAGTGCTAGAGATCCCACGGACAGGGGAGGGGGGCAGTTCTTC. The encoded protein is CSARDPTDRGGGQFF.

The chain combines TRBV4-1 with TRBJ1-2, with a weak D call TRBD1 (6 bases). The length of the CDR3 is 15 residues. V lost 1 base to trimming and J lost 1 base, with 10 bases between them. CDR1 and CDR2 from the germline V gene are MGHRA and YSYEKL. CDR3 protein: CASSQVAGVNYGYTF. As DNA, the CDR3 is TGCGCCAGCAGCCAAGTGGCAGGGGTTAACTATGGCTACACCTTC.

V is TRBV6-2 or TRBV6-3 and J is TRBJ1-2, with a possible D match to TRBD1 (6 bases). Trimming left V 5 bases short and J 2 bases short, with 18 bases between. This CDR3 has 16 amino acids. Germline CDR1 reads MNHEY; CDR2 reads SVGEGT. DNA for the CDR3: TGTGCCAGCAGTGACAGGACGAGGGAACCAAACTATGGCTACACCTTC. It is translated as CASSDRTREPNYGYTF.

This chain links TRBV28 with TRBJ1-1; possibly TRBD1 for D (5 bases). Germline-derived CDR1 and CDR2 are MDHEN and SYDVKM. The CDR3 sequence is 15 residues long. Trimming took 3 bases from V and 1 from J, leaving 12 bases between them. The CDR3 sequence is CASSFGTAGNTEAFF. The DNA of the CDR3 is TGTGCCAGCAGTTTCGGGACGGCGGGGAACACTGAAGCTTTCTTT.

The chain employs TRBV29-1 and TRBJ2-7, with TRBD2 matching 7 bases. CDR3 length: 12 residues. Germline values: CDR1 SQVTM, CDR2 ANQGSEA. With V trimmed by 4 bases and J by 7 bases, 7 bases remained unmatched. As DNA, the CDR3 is TGCAGCGTTGCCAGGGAGGGCGATGAGCAGTACTTC. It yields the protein CSVAREGDEQYF.

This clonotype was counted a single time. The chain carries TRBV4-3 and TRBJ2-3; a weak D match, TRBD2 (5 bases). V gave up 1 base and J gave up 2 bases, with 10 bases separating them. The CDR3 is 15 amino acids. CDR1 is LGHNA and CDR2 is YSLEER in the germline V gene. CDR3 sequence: CASSQVRAVTDTQYF. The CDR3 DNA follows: TGCGCCAGCAGCCAAGTCCGAGCGGTCACAGATACGCAGTATTTT.

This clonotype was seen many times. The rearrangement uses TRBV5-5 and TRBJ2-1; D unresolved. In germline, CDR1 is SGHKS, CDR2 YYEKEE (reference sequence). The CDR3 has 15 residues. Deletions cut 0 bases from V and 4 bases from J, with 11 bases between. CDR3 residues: CASSLVEKSYNEQFF. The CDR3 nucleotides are TGTGCCAGCAGCTTGGTAGAGAAATCGTACAATGAGCAGTTCTTC.

The CDR3 coding sequence is TGTGCCAGCAGCCAAGAGTTTGGGAGCACAGATACGCAGTATTTT. Translated: CASSQEFGSTDTQYF. The chain carries TRBV14 and TRBJ2-3; D is uncertain. The V end was cut by 0 bases, the J end by 0 bases, with 7 bases between. The CDR3 spans 15 residues. In germline, CDR1 is SGHDN, CDR2 FVKESK. The full variable domain, with the rest looked up from reference TRBV14 and TRBJ2-3, is EAGVTQFPSHSVIEKGQTVTLRCDPISGHDNLYWYRRVMGKEIKFLLHFVKESKQDESGMPNNRFLAERTGGTYSTLKVQPAELEDSGVYFCASSQEFGSTDTQYFGPGTRLTVL.

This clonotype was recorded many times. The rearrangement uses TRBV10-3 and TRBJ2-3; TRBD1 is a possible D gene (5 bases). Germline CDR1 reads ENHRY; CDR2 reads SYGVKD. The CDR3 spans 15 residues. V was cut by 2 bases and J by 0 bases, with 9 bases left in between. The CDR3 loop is CAISEPQGSTDTQYF. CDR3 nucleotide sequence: TGTGCCATCAGTGAGCCGCAGGGTAGCACAGATACGCAGTATTTT.

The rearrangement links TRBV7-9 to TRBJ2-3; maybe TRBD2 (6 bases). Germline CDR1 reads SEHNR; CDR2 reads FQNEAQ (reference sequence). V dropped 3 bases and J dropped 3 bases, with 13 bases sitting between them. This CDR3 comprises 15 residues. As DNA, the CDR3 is TGTGCCAGCAGCTTGGAGGTGGGGGGTACAGATACGCAGTATTTT. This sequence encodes CASSLEVGGTDTQYF. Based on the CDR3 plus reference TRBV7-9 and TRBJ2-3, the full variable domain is DTGVSQNPRHKITKRGQNVTFRCDPISEHNRLYWYRQTLGQGPEFLTYFQNEAQLEKSRLLSDRFSAERPKGSFSTLEIQRTEQGDSAMYLCASSLEVGGTDTQYFGPGTRLTVL.

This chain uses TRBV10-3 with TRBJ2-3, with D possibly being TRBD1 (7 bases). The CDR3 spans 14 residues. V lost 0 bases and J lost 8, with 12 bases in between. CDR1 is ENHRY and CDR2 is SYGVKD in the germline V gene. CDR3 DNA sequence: TGTGCCATCAGTGAGTCCGACAGGGAGGCTACGCAGTATTTT. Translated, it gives CAISESDREATQYF.

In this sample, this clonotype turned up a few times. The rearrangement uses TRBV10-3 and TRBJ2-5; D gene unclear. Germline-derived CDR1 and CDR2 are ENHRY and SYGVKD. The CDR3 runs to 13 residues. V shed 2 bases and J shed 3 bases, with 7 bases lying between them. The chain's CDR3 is CAISEPPEETQYF. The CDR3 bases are TGTGCCATCAGTGAGCCCCCCGAAGAGACCCAGTACTTC.

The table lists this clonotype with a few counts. The CDR3 reads CASSIYRDEVTEAFF. The CDR3 DNA is TGTGCCAGCAGTATATACAGGGACGAGGTTACTGAAGCTTTCTTT. This chain joins TRBV6-5 and TRBJ1-1; TRBD1 is a possible D gene (6 bases). Germline V gives CDR1 MNHEY, CDR2 SVGAGI. The CDR3 is 15 amino acids. Trimming took off 5 bases at V and 5 bases at J, with 18 bases between the two ends.

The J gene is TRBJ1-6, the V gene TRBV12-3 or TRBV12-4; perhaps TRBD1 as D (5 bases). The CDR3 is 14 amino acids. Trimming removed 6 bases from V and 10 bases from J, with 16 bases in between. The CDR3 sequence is CASRMSRVDSPLHF. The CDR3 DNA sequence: TGTGCCAGCAGGATGAGCAGGGTCGACTCACCCCTCCACTTT.

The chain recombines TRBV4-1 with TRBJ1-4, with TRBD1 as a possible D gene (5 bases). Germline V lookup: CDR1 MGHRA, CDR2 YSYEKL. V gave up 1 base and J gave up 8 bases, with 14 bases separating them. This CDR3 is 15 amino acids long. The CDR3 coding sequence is TGCGCCAGCAGCCAAGTTGATTCGGGGGGAGAAAAACTGTTTTTT. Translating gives CASSQVDSGGEKLFF.

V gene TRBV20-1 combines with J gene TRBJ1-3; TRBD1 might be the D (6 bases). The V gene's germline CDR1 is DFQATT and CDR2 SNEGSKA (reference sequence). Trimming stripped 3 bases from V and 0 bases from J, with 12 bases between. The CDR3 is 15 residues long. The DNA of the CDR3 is TGCAGTGCTAGGCCACAGGGCCTCTCTGGAAACACCATATATTTT. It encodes CSARPQGLSGNTIYF.

The DNA of the CDR3 is TGTGCCACCAGCAGAGACCTAAGTGGCAATGAGCAGTTCTTC. It encodes CATSRDLSGNEQFF. This chain joins TRBV15 and TRBJ2-1; no definite D call. The CDR3 has 14 residues. The V gene lost 0 bases and the J gene lost 6 bases, with 9 bases spanning the gap. CDR1 is LNHNV and CDR2 is YYDKDF in the germline V gene (reference sequence). The full variable domain, its missing parts supplied by reference TRBV15 and TRBJ2-1, is DAMVIQNPRYQVTQFGKPVTLSCSQTLNHNVMYWYQQKSSQAPKLLFHYYDKDFNNEADTPDNFQSRRPNTSFCFLDIRSPGLGDTAMYLCATSRDLSGNEQFFGPGTRLTVL.

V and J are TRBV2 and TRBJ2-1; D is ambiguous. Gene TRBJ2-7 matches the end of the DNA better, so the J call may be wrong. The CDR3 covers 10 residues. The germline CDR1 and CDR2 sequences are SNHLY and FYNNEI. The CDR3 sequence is CASLLNEQYF. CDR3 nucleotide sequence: TGTGCCAGCCTCCTAAACGAGCAGTACTTC.

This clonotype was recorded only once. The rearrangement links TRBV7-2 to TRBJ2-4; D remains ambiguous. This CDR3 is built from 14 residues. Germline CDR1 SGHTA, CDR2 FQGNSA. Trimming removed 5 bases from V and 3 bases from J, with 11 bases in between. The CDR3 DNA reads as TGTGCCAGCAGCCCTCCCGCTCTCAAAAACATTCAGTACTTC. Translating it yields CASSPPALKNIQYF.

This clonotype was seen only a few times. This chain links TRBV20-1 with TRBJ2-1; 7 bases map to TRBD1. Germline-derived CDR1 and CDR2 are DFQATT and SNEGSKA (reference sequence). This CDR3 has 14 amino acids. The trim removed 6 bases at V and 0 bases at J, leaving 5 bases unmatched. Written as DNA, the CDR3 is TGCAGTGCGCCGGGACAGAACTCCTACAATGAGCAGTTCTTC. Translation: CSAPGQNSYNEQFF.

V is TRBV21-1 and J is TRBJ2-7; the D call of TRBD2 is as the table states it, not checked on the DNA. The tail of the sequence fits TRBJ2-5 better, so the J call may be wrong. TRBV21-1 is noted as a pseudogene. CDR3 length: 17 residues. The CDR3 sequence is CASSKWPAGPKEETQYF. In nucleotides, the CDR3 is TGTGCCAGCAGCAAATGGCCAGCGGGACCCAAGGAGGAGACCCAGTACTTC.

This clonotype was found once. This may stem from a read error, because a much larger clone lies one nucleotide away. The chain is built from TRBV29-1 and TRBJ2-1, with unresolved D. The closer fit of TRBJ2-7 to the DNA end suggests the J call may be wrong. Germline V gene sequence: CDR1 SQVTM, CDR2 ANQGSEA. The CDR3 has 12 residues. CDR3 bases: TGCAGCGTTGTTGTTTCCTACAATGAGCAGTACTTC. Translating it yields CSVVVSYNEQYF.